The clone carrying this T cell receptor (beta chain) has ten or more counts. CDR3 length: 16 amino acids. Germline values: CDR1 SEHNR, CDR2 FQNEAQ (reference sequence). The ends lost 4 bases at V and 5 bases at J; junction bases unmatched: 7. Time point denoted: blood at routine non-recurrence follow-up after resection. Without sorting, whole RNA was sequenced from tumor, nontumor lung or frozen PBMC. The study tagged each TCR cDNA molecule with a unique molecular identifier. Each CDR3 protein gets one entry after TCRdb re-called the 5' RACE reads with MiXCR. The sample carries 35,000 to 45,000 distinct CDR3 sequences, about 7.9% recorded once. These data are taken from a study of spatial heterogeneity in lung cancer.

The receptor comes from a male donor with early-stage non-small cell lung cancer. Sample: PBMCs, taken at follow-up. The chain recombines TRBV7-9 with TRBJ2-2; 10 bases map to TRBD1. This CDR3 is CASSSRPGQGTGELFF. In nucleotides, the CDR3 is TGTGCCAGCAGCTCCCGCCCGGGACAGGGGACCGGGGAGCTGTTTTTT.